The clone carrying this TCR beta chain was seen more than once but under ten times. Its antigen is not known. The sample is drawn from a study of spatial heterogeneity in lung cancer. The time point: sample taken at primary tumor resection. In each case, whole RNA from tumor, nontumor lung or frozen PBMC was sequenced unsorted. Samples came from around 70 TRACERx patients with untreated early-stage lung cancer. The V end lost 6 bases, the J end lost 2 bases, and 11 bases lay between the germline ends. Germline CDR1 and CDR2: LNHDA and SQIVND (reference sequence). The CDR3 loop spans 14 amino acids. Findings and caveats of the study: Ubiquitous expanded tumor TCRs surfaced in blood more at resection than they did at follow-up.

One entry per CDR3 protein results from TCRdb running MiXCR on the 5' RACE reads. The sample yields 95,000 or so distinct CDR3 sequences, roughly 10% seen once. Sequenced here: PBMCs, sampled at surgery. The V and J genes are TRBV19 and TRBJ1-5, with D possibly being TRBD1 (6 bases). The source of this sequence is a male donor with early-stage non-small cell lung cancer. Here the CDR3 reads CASREQGGNQPQHF. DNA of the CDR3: TGTGCCAGTAGGGAACAGGGAGGCAATCAGCCCCAGCATTTT.